The rows below give T cell receptor beta chains drawn from one sample of a study of spatial heterogeneity in lung cancer. TCRdb recomputed calls from the 5' RACE reads with MiXCR, one row per CDR3 protein. The profile shows about 3,900 distinct CDR3 sequences, 10% to 11% of them singletons. Sequences were derived from lung tumor tissue, sampled at surgery. The source of these receptors is a male donor with early-stage non-small cell lung cancer. Each CDR3 is given with its conserved first and last residue. The order of the fields is CDR3 length, V gene, J gene, D gene, clone size, CDR3 DNA, CDR3 protein. The D gene is left open where the match is weak. Not all rows give a size; the values are once, few, many and, for expanded clones, a class.

>16|TRBV20-1|TRBJ2-2|TRBD2|few
TGCAGTGCTAGAGTGATAGCGGGACCTAACACCGGGGAGCTGTTTTTT
CSARVIAGPNTGELFF
>14|TRBV5-1|TRBJ1-1|TRBD1|-
TGCGCCAGCAGCAAGGACAGGCAGGGCGCTGAAGCTTTCTTT
CASSKDRQGAEAFF
>14|TRBV9|TRBJ1-2|-|-
TGTGCCAGCAGCGCTTTGGGGGTGAACTATGGCTACACCTTC
CASSALGVNYGYTF
>16|TRBV25-1|TRBJ2-5|-|-
TGTGCCAGCAGTGAAACTCTGGGAAGGAACCAAGAGACCCAGTACTTC
CASSETLGRNQETQYF
>16|TRBV7-8|TRBJ1-3|-|-
TGTGCCAGCAGCAATTTTACAGGGTTTTCTGGAAACACCATATATTTT
CASSNFTGFSGNTIYF
>16|TRBV5-8|TRBJ2-7|-|-
TGTGCCAGCAGCTTGGGATGGACAACCCCGCTCGGCGAGCAGTACTTC
CASSLGWTTPLGEQYF
>14|TRBV2|TRBJ1-4|TRBD1|few
TGTGCCAGCAGCGGGGGACAGGGCGCTGAAAAACTGTTTTTT
CASSGGQGAEKLFF
>16|TRBV20-1|TRBJ1-5|TRBD1|-
TGCAGTGCTAGATTCCCGGGACAGGGGAGCAATCAGCCCCAGCATTTT
CSARFPGQGSNQPQHF
>15|TRBV7-9|TRBJ2-5|TRBD2|medium-sized
TGTGCCAGCAGCTCCCAAGGACTAGCGGGAGAGACCCAGTACTTC
CASSSQGLAGETQYF
>15|TRBV7-2|TRBJ2-4|-|-
TGTGCCAGCAGTTTTACAGTTTGGGCCAAAAACATTCAGTACTTC
CASSFTVWAKNIQYF
>14|TRBV20-1|TRBJ1-5|TRBD1|medium-sized
TGCAGTGCTAGTTCAGGGGGCGTCAATCAGCCCCAGCATTTT
CSASSGGVNQPQHF
>13|TRBV6-2/TRBV6-3|TRBJ1-6|-|large
TGTGCCAGCAGTTACGAGGCGAATTCACCCCTCCACTTT
CASSYEANSPLHF
>16|TRBV11-2|TRBJ2-3|-|few
TGTGCCAGCAGCTTAAGCCCAGTTCCGGAATCAGATACGCAGTATTTT
CASSLSPVPESDTQYF
>13|TRBV7-6|TRBJ2-3|TRBD1|-
TGTACCAGTTCGGGACAGGGAATTGATACGCAGTATTTT
CTSSGQGIDTQYF
>14|TRBV4-1|TRBJ2-5|TRBD1|-
TGCGCCAGCAGCCCAACCGGGACAGCAGGGACCCAGTACTTC
CASSPTGTAGTQYF
>17|TRBV6-2/TRBV6-3|TRBJ2-1|TRBD1|few
TGTGCCAGCAGTTACCCCGGACAGGGGGTCTTACACAATGAGCAGTTCTTC
CASSYPGQGVLHNEQFF
>14|TRBV7-2|TRBJ2-1|TRBD2|medium-sized
TGTGCCAGCAGCCCGAGGACTAGCGGGAAAGAGCAGTTCTTC
CASSPRTSGKEQFF
>12|TRBV20-1|TRBJ1-2|-|medium-sized
TGCAGTGCTCCGCGGGTTGGGTATGGCTACACCTTC
CSAPRVGYGYTF
>15|TRBV4-3|TRBJ1-2|TRBD1|few
TGCGCCAGCAGCCAAGATCTTGAAGGGACAGGGCGCTACACCTTC
CASSQDLEGTGRYTF
>14|TRBV9|TRBJ2-7|-|medium-sized
TGTGCCAGCAGCGTAGGTTATGGGGTTTACGAGCAGTACTTC
CASSVGYGVYEQYF
>13|TRBV7-3|TRBJ1-3|-|-
TGTGCCAGCAGCTTCCTCCCTGGAAACACCATATATTTT
CASSFLPGNTIYF
>17|TRBV7-9|TRBJ2-3|TRBD2|medium-sized
TGTGCCAGCAGCTTAGTTTACGGGACTAGAAACACAGATACGCAGTATTTT
CASSLVYGTRNTDTQYF
>15|TRBV2|TRBJ2-1|-|few
TGTGCCAGCAGTGCCGAAGTCTTCCAGGGCAATGAGCAGTTCTTC
CASSAEVFQGNEQFF
>11|TRBV28|TRBJ1-2|-|-
TGTGCCAGCAGACACCCCAATGGCTACACCTTC
CASRHPNGYTF
>12|TRBV7-8|TRBJ1-4|-|few
TGTGCCAGCAACAGAGACGGTGAAAAACTGTTTTTT
CASNRDGEKLFF
>11|TRBV2|TRBJ1-1|-|medium-sized
TGTGCCAGCAGCCTAACGGTAGAAGCTTTCTTT
CASSLTVEAFF
>15|TRBV20-1|TRBJ2-3|TRBD2|few
TGCAGTGCTGGCGAGCTAGCGGGAGGGCCCGTTACGCAGTATTTT
CSAGELAGGPVTQYF
>16|TRBV9|TRBJ2-7|-|medium-sized
TGTGCCAGCAGCGCAGCCGGGACAAGTCTTTCGAGGGAGCAGTACTTC
CASSAAGTSLSREQYF
>16|TRBV7-2|TRBJ2-7|TRBD1|medium-sized
TGTGCCAGCAGCTTAGCGTGGGACAGGGTAACCTACGAGCAGTACTTC
CASSLAWDRVTYEQYF
>14|TRBV9|TRBJ1-1|-|-
TGTGCCAGCAGCGTAGGGGGCATTAGATCTGAAGCTTTCTTT
CASSVGGIRSEAFF
>16|TRBV27|TRBJ2-5|TRBD2|few
TGTGCCAGCAGTCCCATAGGGACTAACGAGCGGAAGACCCAGTACTTC
CASSPIGTNERKTQYF
>15|TRBV3-1|TRBJ2-2|TRBD1|-
TGTGCCAGCAGCCTCCCGACAGGGGGTGGCGGGGAGCTGTTTTTT
CASSLPTGGGGELFF
>16|TRBV6-5|TRBJ2-2|-|medium-sized
TGTGCCAGCAGTTACTTCACAGGGTCAGGGACCGGGGAGCTGTTTTTT
CASSYFTGSGTGELFF
>15|TRBV5-1|TRBJ2-1|TRBD2|few
TGCGCCAGCAGCTCCTGGCGGACTAGCGACGATGAGCAGTTCTTC
CASSSWRTSDDEQFF
>15|TRBV5-6|TRBJ2-3|TRBD2|medium-sized
TGTGCCAGCAGCCCCGCTAGCGGAAACACAGATACGCAGTATTTT
CASSPASGNTDTQYF
>14|TRBV28|TRBJ2-7|-|few
TGTGCCAGCAGTGCCCCAGGTTTTCACTACGAGCAGTACTTC
CASSAPGFHYEQYF
>14|TRBV28|TRBJ1-1|-|few
TGTGCCAGCAGCCCCGGGCGACACGGCACTGAAGCTTTCTTT
CASSPGRHGTEAFF
>14|TRBV28|TRBJ1-6|-|medium-sized
TGTGCCAGCACCCCGACAGGCAATAATTCACCCCTCCACTTT
CASTPTGNNSPLHF
>15|TRBV19|TRBJ2-3|TRBD2|few
TGTGCCAGTAGTCTCGGGACTAGCGGCTTGGATACGCAGTATTTT
CASSLGTSGLDTQYF
>16|TRBV7-2|TRBJ2-7|TRBD2|medium-sized
TGTGCCAGCAGCCCGGGAGGGGGGCTTGGAGCATACGAGCAGTACTTC
CASSPGGGLGAYEQYF
>14|TRBV20-1|TRBJ1-3|-|-
TGCAGTGCAACACTGACAGACTCTGGAAACACCATATATTTT
CSATLTDSGNTIYF
>15|TRBV6-1|TRBJ1-2|TRBD1|few
TGTGCCAGCAGTGAAGCCCTGACAGGGGGCATGGACTACACCTTC
CASSEALTGGMDYTF
>12|TRBV29-1|TRBJ1-4|-|-
TGCAGCGTCCGCCCCGGGGGTGAAAAACTGTTTTTT
CSVRPGGEKLFF
>15|TRBV14|TRBJ2-3|TRBD2|medium-sized
TGTGCCAGCAGCCGGAGCGGGAGTTTCGCAGATACGCAGTATTTT
CASSRSGSFADTQYF
>16|TRBV5-4|TRBJ2-3|TRBD2|medium-sized
TGTGCCAGCAGCTTAACCGGGACTAGTCTCTCAGATACGCAGTATTTT
CASSLTGTSLSDTQYF